This T cell receptor beta chain was sequenced in a study of cytotoxic CD8 clonotypes in ibrutinib-treated CLL. Study in general: Included were 10 to 12 relapsed/refractory and about 14 treatment-naive patients, of whom roughly 17 were IGHV unmutated. Study-wide results and caveats: In comparison with age-matched healthy donors, baseline clonality was higher and tracked circulating CD8+ T-cell counts.

As to this clone: Its antigen is unknown.

Trimming took 4 bases from V and 2 from J; bases not matched to a gene: 4. The length of the CDR3 is 16 residues. Germline V gene sequence: CDR1 MNHEY, CDR2 SVGAGI. Sequencing was performed with immunoSEQ multiplex PCR; in TCRdb, only in-frame clones are kept and a portion is missing. This table has about 68,000 clones, 90% appearing once. This material consisted of PBMCs, taken after 12 months of ibrutinib treatment. The V gene is TRBV6-5, the J gene TRBJ2-2; 10 nucleotides line up with TRBD2. The sequence derives from a human donor with chronic lymphocytic leukemia. The CDR3 loop is CASSLGLAVNTGELFF. CDR3 in DNA: TGTGCCAGCAGTTTAGGACTAGCGGTTAACACCGGGGAGCTGTTTTTT.